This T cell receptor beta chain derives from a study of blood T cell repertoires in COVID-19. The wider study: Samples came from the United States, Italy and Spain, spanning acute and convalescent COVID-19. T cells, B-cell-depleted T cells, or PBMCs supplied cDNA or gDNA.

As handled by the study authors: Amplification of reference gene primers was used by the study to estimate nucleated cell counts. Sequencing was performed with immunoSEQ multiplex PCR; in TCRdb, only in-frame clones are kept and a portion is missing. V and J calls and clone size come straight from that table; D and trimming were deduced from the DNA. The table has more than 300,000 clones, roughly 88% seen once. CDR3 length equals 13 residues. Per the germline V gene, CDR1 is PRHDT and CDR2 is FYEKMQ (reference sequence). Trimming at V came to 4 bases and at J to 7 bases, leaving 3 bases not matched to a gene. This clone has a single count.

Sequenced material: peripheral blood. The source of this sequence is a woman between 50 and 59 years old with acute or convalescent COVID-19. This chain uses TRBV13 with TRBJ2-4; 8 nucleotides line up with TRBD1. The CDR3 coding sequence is TGTGCCAGCAGCTCAACAGGGGGGAACATTCAGTACTTC. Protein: CASSSTGGNIQYF.